This TCR beta chain was obtained from a study of early T cells in non-severe SARS-CoV-2 infection. Broader study findings: VDJdb-based annotation leaned toward anti-spike CD8 responses and missed private and CD4 specificities.

This CDR3 is 15 amino acids long. In the library, individual cDNA molecules carried attached unique molecular identifiers. One entry per CDR3 protein, called by TCRdb with MiXCR from the 5' RACE reads. Found here are tens of thousands of distinct CDR3 sequences, 15% of them singletons; the top ten hold around 5.4%. This clonotype has only a few counts. Its antigen remains unidentified. V gene TRBV21-1 combines with J gene TRBJ1-2. TRBV21-1 is assigned pseudogene status. The sequencing input was whole blood. The receptor was derived from an adult who was a healthcare worker with PCR-confirmed SARS-CoV-2 infection or an uninfected control (not recorded which). The CDR3 DNA sequence: TGTGCCAGCAGCGCGCGATCGACGGACCTCTATGGCTACACCTTC. Translation: CASSARSTDLYGYTF.